What follows is one T cell receptor (beta chain) and its context. The antigen remains unidentified. TCRdb used MiXCR to reprocess the RT-PCR reads, holding one entry per CDR3 protein. The top ten hold 5.5% to 8% of the sample, which has 650,000 to 800,000 distinct CDR3 sequences, around 14% seen once. The data are from a study of response to subunit inactivated influenza vaccine. Overall study results and limits: Every seasonal influenza vaccination brings in few new T cells, the authors suggested.

The sequenced sample was PBMCs from blood, obtained roughly 2 weeks before vaccination. The receptor comes from a man between 50 and 59 years old who received an inactivated influenza vaccine.

Written as DNA, the CDR3 is TGTGCCAGCAGCGAGGGACAGATTTATGGCTACACCTTC. This gives the protein CASSEGQIYGYTF. The chain carries TRBV12-3 or TRBV12-4 and TRBJ1-2; 7 nucleotides agree with TRBD1. V dropped 6 bases and J dropped 5; count of bases not matched to a gene: 6. The CDR3 is 13 amino acids.